This T cell receptor beta chain was captured in a study of blood T cell repertoires in COVID-19. Germline CDR1 and CDR2: SGHNT and YYREEE (reference sequence). This CDR3 has 15 residues. With 4 bases clipped from V and 1 base from J, the junction kept 6 bases outside the gene matches. Produced via immunoSEQ multiplex PCR; TCRdb's table is partial and in-frame only. The data show 120,000 to 150,000 clones, approximately 89% seen once. The V gene is TRBV5-4, the J gene TRBJ1-2, with TRBD1 matching 8 bases. Sequencing was done on a sample of peripheral blood. The clonotype was recovered from a human donor in a cohort sampled during active COVID-19. The CDR3 sequence: CASSRGQAVNYGYTF. CDR3 nucleotides: TGTGCCAGCAGCCGGGGACAGGCAGTTAACTATGGCTACACCTTC.